This TCR beta chain was captured in a study of T cell responses to AZD1222 COVID-19 vaccine. Study-level information: Pooled samples include second doses given at about 4 or 12 weeks. Study results and limitations: Sampling that yielded the repertoires occurred only after the peak T cell response.

In regard to this clone: Its antigen remains unidentified.

Data came from immunoSEQ multiplex PCR; TCRdb stores just in-frame clones and leaves some out. The sample yields 110,000 to 150,000 clones, roughly 85% seen once. CDR1 and CDR2 from the germline V gene are SGHTA and FQGNSA. The CDR3 extends over 16 amino acids. Trimming stripped 1 base from V and 6 bases from J, with 17 bases between. The chain carries TRBV7-2 and TRBJ2-3; possible D gene TRBD1, 6 bases. This TCR was sampled from an adult in good health. This specimen consisted of peripheral blood, obtained on day 0 of AZD1222 vaccination. CDR3 protein: CASSLDRVGGRDTQYF. The DNA of the CDR3 is TGTGCCAGCAGCTTAGATCGGGTAGGGGGTCGGGATACGCAGTATTTT.